A selection of T cell receptor beta chains follows, all from one sample in a study of T cells in Graves' hyperthyroidism and ophthalmopathy. TCRdb ran MiXCR on the multiplex PCR reads and lists one entry per CDR3 protein. The sample includes over 200,000 distinct CDR3 sequences, approximately 20% seen only once; the top ten take around two fifths. Material for sequencing was blood. These receptors came from a man between 35 and 55 years old with Graves' hyperthyroidism. CDR3s include the opening cysteine and the closing phenylalanine or tryptophan. Fields, in order: D gene, J gene, clone size, V gene, CDR3 protein, CDR3 DNA. D genes are given only for firm matches. The size of a clone is reported for some rows only, either as once, few or many, or as a class for expanded clones.

D gene: .; J gene: TRBJ1-2; clone size: many; V gene: TRBV28; CDR3 protein: CASTPGNNYGYTF; CDR3 DNA: TGTGCCAGCACCCCAGGGAACAACTATGGCTACACCTTC
D gene: .; J gene: TRBJ1-1; clone size: many; V gene: TRBV12-5; CDR3 protein: CASGRMAGTEAFF; CDR3 DNA: TGTGCTAGTGGCCGTATGGCTGGGACTGAAGCTTTCTTT
D gene: .; J gene: TRBJ2-5; clone size: .; V gene: TRBV2; CDR3 protein: CASRATQETQYF; CDR3 DNA: TGTGCCAGCAGGGCTACCCAAGAGACCCAGTACTTC
D gene: TRBD1; J gene: TRBJ1-2; clone size: many; V gene: TRBV28; CDR3 protein: CASSPTPAGGNYGYTF; CDR3 DNA: TGTGCCAGCAGTCCTACCCCGGCAGGGGGTAACTATGGCTACACCTTC
D gene: TRBD1; J gene: TRBJ1-1; clone size: many; V gene: TRBV6-1; CDR3 protein: CASSHDRVTTEAFF; CDR3 DNA: TGTGCCAGCAGCCACGACAGGGTGACCACTGAAGCTTTCTTT
D gene: .; J gene: TRBJ1-4; clone size: many; V gene: TRBV7-2; CDR3 protein: CASSLRGGREKLFF; CDR3 DNA: TGTGCCAGCAGCTTAAGAGGGGGTCGTGAAAAACTGTTTTTT
D gene: .; J gene: TRBJ2-5; clone size: .; V gene: TRBV27; CDR3 protein: CASSLGVAGAASLYF; CDR3 DNA: TGTGCCAGCAGTTTAGGGGTCGCGGGGGCCGCTAGCTTGTACTTC
D gene: TRBD1; J gene: TRBJ2-6; clone size: many; V gene: TRBV7-9; CDR3 protein: CASSSRGLGANVLTF; CDR3 DNA: TGTGCCAGCAGCTCGAGGGGGCTCGGGGCCAACGTCCTGACTTTC
D gene: .; J gene: TRBJ2-5; clone size: .; V gene: TRBV7-2; CDR3 protein: CASSLASRFIQETQYF; CDR3 DNA: TGTGCCAGCAGCTTAGCGAGCCGTTTTATACAAGAGACCCAGTACTTC
D gene: .; J gene: TRBJ1-3; clone size: .; V gene: TRBV13; CDR3 protein: CASSHSVSSGNTIYF; CDR3 DNA: TGTGCCAGCAGCCACAGCGTGAGCTCTGGAAACACCATATATTTT
D gene: TRBD2; J gene: TRBJ2-1; clone size: .; V gene: TRBV28; CDR3 protein: CASSFSGGRGEQFF; CDR3 DNA: TGTGCCAGCAGTTTTTCGGGGGGGAGAGGTGAGCAGTTCTTC
D gene: TRBD1; J gene: TRBJ1-2; clone size: many; V gene: TRBV7-9; CDR3 protein: CASSLDRAKMEGYTF; CDR3 DNA: TGTGCCAGCAGCCTAGACAGGGCGAAGATGGAGGGCTACACCTTC
D gene: .; J gene: TRBJ2-1; clone size: .; V gene: TRBV6-2/TRBV6-3; CDR3 protein: CVSSRGLIYNEQFF; CDR3 DNA: TGTGTCAGCAGTAGAGGGCTGATCTACAATGAGCAGTTCTTC
D gene: .; J gene: TRBJ1-1; clone size: few; V gene: TRBV6-2/TRBV6-3; CDR3 protein: CASSYSRTEAFF; CDR3 DNA: TGTGCCAGCAGTTACTCCAGGACGGAAGCTTTCTTT
D gene: .; J gene: TRBJ1-4; clone size: many; V gene: TRBV12-3/TRBV12-4; CDR3 protein: CASSLGSNEKLFF; CDR3 DNA: TGTGCCAGCAGTCTAGGGTCTAATGAAAAACTGTTTTTT
D gene: .; J gene: TRBJ1-1; clone size: .; V gene: TRBV28; CDR3 protein: CASSISRESGTEAFF; CDR3 DNA: TGTGCCAGCAGTATATCCAGGGAGTCAGGGACTGAAGCTTTCTTT
D gene: TRBD1; J gene: TRBJ1-3; clone size: few; V gene: TRBV4-2; CDR3 protein: CATGQGTTGNTIYF; CDR3 DNA: TGTGCCACCGGACAGGGAACAACGGGAAACACCATATATTTT
D gene: TRBD1; J gene: TRBJ1-2; clone size: .; V gene: TRBV30; CDR3 protein: CAWSSEGAWGNYGYTF; CDR3 DNA: TGTGCCTGGAGTTCGGAGGGGGCTTGGGGAAACTATGGCTACACCTTC
D gene: .; J gene: TRBJ2-7; clone size: many; V gene: TRBV7-8; CDR3 protein: CASSPVGTIAYEQYF; CDR3 DNA: TGTGCCAGCAGCCCGGTGGGGACGATAGCCTACGAGCAGTACTTC